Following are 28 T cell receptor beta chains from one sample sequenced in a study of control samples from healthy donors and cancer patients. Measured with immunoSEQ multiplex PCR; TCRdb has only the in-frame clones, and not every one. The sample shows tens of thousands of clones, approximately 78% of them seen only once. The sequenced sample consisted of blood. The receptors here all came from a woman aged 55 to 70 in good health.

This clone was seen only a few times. DNA for the CDR3: TGTGCCAGCCTGAATCAGGGGAACACTGAAGCTTTCTTT. As protein: CASLNQGNTEAFF. The chain couples TRBV6-6 to TRBJ1-1; D perhaps matches TRBD1 (5 bases). The germline V gene has CDR1 MNHNY and CDR2 SVGAGI (reference sequence). V was cut by 8 bases and J by 1 base, with 11 bases left in between. This CDR3 contains 13 residues.

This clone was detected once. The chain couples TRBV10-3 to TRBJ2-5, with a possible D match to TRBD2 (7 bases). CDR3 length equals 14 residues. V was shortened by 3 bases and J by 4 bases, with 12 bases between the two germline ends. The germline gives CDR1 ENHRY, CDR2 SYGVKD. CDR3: CAISEGGDRETQYF. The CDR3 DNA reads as TGTGCCATCAGTGAAGGGGGGGACCGAGAGACCCAGTACTTC.

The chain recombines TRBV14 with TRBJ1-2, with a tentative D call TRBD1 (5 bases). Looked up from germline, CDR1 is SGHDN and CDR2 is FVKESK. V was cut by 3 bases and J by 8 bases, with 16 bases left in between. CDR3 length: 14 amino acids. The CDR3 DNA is TGTGCCAGCAGCCAGCAGGATGGGGGTCGGGGCTACACCTTC. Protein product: CASSQQDGGRGYTF.

The CDR3 is CASTIGGNTEAFF. In DNA form, the CDR3 reads TGTGCCAGTACCATCGGCGGGAACACTGAAGCTTTCTTT. This rearrangement joins TRBV19 to TRBJ1-1; D not resolved. Trimming stripped 7 bases from V and 1 base from J, with 10 bases between. The CDR3 is 13 amino acids. Germline V CDR1 and CDR2: LNHDA, SQIVND (reference sequence).

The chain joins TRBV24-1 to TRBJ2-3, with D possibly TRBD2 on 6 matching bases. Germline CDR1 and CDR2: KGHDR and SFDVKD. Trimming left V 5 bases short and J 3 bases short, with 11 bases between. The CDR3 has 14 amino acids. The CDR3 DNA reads TGTGCCACCAGTGTCCCAGGGAGGACAGATACGCAGTATTTT. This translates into CATSVPGRTDTQYF.

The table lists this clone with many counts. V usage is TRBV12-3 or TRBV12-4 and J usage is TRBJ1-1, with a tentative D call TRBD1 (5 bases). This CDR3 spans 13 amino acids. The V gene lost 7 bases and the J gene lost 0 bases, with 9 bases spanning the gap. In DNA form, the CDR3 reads TGTGCCAGCACCTCGGGGGTGAACACTGAAGCTTTCTTT. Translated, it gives CASTSGVNTEAFF.

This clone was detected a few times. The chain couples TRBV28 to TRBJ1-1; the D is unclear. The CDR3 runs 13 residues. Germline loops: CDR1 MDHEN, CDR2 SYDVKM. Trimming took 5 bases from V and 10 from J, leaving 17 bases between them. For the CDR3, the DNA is TGTGCCAGCAGTCTTCCGACGGCTCAGAGAGCTTTCTTT. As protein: CASSLPTAQRAFF.

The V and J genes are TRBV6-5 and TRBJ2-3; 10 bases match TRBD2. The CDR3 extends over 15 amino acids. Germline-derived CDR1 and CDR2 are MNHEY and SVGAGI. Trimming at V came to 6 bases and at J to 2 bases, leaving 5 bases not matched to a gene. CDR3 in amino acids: CASSLSGGPTDTQYF. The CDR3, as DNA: TGTGCCAGCAGCCTTAGCGGGGGGCCCACAGATACGCAGTATTTT.

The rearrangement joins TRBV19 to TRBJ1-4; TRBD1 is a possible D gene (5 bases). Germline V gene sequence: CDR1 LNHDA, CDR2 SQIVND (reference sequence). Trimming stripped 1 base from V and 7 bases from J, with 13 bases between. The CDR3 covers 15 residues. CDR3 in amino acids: CASSIARGYGEKLFF. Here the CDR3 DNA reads TGTGCCAGTAGTATAGCGAGGGGTTACGGTGAAAAACTGTTTTTT.

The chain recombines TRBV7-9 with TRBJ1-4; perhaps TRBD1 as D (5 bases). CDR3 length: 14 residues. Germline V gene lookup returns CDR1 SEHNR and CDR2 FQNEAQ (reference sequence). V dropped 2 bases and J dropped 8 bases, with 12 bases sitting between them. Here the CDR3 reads CASSLSGNIEKLFF. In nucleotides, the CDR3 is TGTGCCAGCAGCTTATCAGGGAATATCGAAAAACTGTTTTTT.

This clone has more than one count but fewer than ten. CDR3 amino acids: CASSPQSANEQFF. The DNA of the CDR3 is TGTGCCAGCTCACCACAATCAGCCAATGAGCAGTTCTTC. The rearrangement links TRBV18 to TRBJ2-1; D unresolved. With 1 base removed from V and 6 bases from J, the gap between germline ends came to 7 bases. CDR3 length: 13 residues. Germline CDR1 reads KGHSH; CDR2 reads LQKENI. The complete variable domain, with remaining parts taken from reference TRBV18 and TRBJ2-1, reads NAGVMQNPRHLVRRRGQEARLRCSPMKGHSHVYWYRQLPEEGLKFMVYLQKENIIDESGMPKERFSAEFPKEGPSILRIQQVVRGDSAAYFCASSPQSANEQFFGPGTRLTVL.

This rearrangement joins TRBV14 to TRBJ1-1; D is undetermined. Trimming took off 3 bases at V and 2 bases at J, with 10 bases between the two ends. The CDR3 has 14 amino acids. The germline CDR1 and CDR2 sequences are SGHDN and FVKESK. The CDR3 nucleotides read TGTGCCAGCAGCCAGGAGCTACATAACACTGAAGCTTTCTTT. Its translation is CASSQELHNTEAFF.

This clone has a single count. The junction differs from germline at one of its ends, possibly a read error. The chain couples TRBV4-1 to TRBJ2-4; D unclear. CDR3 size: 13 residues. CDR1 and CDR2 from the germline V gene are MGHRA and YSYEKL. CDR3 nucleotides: TGCGCCAGCAGCCAAGATCCCCTCCAAGGTCGAGACTTC. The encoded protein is CASSQDPLQGRDF.

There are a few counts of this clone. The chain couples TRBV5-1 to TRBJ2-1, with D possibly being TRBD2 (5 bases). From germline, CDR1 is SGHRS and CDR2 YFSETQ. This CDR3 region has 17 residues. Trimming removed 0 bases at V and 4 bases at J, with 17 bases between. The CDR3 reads CASSLEGLTPEYNEQFF. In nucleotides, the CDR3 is TGCGCCAGCAGCTTGGAAGGACTTACCCCGGAATACAATGAGCAGTTCTTC.

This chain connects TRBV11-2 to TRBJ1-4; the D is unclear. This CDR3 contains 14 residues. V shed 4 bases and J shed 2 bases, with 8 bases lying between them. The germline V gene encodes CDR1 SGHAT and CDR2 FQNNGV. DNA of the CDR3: TGTGCCAGCAGCTCCCTCCCGACTAATGAAAAACTGTTTTTT. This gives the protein CASSSLPTNEKLFF.

The CDR3 nucleotides read TGTGCCAGCAGCAAAGGCGACGGTACCTACGAGCAGTACTTC. This codes for CASSKGDGTYEQYF. The chain has TRBV21-1 and TRBJ2-7. TRBV21-1 is a pseudogene locus. This CDR3 is 14 amino acids long.

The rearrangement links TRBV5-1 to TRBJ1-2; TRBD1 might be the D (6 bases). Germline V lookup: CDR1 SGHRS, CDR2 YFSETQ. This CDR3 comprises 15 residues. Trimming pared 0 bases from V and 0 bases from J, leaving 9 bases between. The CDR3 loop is CASSLEGTTNYGYTF. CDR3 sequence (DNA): TGCGCCAGCAGCTTGGAAGGGACAACTAACTATGGCTACACCTTC.

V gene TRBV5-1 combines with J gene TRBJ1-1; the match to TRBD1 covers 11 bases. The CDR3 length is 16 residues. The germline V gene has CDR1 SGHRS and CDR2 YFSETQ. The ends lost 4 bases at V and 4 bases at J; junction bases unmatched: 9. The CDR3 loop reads CASSMGQGGYSTEAFF. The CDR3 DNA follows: TGCGCCAGCAGCATGGGACAGGGGGGATATAGCACTGAAGCTTTCTTT.

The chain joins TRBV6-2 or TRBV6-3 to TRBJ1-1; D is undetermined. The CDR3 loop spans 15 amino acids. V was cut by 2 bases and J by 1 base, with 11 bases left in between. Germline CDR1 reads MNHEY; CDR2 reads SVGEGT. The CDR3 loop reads CASSYEVSGNTEAFF. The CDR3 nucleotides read TGTGCCAGCAGTTACGAAGTCAGTGGGAACACTGAAGCTTTCTTT.

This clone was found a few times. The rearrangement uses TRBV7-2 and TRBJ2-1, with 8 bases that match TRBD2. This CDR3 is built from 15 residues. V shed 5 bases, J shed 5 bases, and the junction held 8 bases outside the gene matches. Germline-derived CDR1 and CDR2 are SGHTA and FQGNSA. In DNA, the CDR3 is TGTGCCAGCAGCCCGACGGGGGGGGCCCACAATGAGCAGTTCTTC. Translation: CASSPTGGAHNEQFF.

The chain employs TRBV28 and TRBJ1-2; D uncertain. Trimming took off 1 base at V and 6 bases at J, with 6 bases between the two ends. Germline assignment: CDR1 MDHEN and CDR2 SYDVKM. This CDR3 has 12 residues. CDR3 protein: CASSLLRDGYTF. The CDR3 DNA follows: TGTGCCAGCAGTTTATTGAGGGATGGCTACACCTTC.

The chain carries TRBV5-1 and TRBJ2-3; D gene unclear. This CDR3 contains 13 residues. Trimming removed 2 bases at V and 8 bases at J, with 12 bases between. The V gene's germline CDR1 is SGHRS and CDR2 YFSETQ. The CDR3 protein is CASSFYRSGTQYF. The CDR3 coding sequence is TGCGCCAGCAGCTTTTACCGCTCTGGTACGCAGTATTTT.

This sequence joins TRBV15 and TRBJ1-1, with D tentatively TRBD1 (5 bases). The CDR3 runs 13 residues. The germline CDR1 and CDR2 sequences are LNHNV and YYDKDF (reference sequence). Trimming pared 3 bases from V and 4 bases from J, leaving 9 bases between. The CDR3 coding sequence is TGTGCCACCAGCAGGGGACGGGGCACTGAAGCTTTCTTT. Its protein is CATSRGRGTEAFF.

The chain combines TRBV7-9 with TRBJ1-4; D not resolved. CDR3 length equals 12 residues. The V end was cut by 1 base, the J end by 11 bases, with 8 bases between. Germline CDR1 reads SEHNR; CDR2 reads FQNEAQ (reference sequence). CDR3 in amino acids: CASSLENNKLFF. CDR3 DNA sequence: TGTGCCAGCAGCTTAGAAAATAATAAACTGTTTTTT.

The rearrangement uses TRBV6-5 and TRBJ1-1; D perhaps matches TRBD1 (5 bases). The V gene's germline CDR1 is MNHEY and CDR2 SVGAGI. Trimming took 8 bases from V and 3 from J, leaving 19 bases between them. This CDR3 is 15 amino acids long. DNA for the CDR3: TGTGCCAGCCTTCCCGGGAAGGGAGGGGACACTGAAGCTTTCTTT. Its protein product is CASLPGKGGDTEAFF.

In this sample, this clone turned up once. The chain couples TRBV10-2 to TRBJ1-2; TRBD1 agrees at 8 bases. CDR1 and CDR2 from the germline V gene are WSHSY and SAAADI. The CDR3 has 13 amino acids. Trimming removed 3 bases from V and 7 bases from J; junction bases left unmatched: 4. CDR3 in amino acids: CASSETGGVGYTF. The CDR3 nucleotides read TGCGCCAGCAGTGAAACAGGGGGGGTTGGCTACACCTTC.

The CDR3 sequence is CASSERGVNTGELFF. The CDR3 bases are TGTGCCAGCAGTGAGCGGGGGGTGAACACCGGGGAGCTGTTTTTT. The rearrangement uses TRBV2 and TRBJ2-2; TRBD2 matches 8 bases. CDR1 SNHLY and CDR2 FYNNEI come from the germline V gene. Trimming removed 3 bases from V and 1 base from J; junction bases left unmatched: 1. The CDR3 extends over 15 amino acids.

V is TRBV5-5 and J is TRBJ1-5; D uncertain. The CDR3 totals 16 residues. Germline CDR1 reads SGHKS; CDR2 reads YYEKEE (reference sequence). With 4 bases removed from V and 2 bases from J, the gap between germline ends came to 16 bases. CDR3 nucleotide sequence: TGTGCCAGCAGCGAGTGGGTAGGGCAAGGCAATCAGCCCCAGCATTTT. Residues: CASSEWVGQGNQPQHF.